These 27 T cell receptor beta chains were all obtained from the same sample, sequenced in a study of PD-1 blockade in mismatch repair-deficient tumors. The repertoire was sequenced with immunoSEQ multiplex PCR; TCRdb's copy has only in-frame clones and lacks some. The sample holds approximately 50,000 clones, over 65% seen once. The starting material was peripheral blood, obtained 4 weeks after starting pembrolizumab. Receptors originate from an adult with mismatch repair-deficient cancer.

The CDR3, as DNA: TGTGCCAGCAGCCGACCGACAGGGGCGACCACTGAAGCTTTCTTT. It is translated as CASSRPTGATTEAFF. The chain uses TRBV5-6 and TRBJ1-1; TRBD1 matches 8 bases. J lost 4 bases, V lost 4 bases, and 9 bases had no gene match. Germline lookup yields CDR1 SGHDT and CDR2 YYEEEE. The CDR3 is 15 residues long.

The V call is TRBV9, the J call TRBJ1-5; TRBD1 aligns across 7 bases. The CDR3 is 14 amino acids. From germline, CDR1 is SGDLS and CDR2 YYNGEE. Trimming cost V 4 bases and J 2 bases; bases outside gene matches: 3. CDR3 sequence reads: CASSSGGGNQPQHF. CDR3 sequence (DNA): TGTGCCAGCAGCTCAGGGGGAGGCAATCAGCCCCAGCATTTT. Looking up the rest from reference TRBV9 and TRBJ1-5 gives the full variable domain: DSGVTQTPKHLITATGQRVTLRCSPRSGDLSVYWYQQSLDQGLQFLIQYYNGEERAKGNILERFSAQQFPDLHSELNLSSLELGDSALYFCASSSGGGNQPQHFGDGTRLSIL.

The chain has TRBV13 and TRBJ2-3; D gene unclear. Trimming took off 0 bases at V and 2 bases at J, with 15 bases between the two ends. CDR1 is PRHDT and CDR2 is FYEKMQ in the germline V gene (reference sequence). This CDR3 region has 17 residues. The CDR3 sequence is CASSLGYPSTNTDTQYF. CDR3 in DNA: TGTGCCAGCAGCTTAGGGTACCCCAGCACGAACACAGATACGCAGTATTTT.

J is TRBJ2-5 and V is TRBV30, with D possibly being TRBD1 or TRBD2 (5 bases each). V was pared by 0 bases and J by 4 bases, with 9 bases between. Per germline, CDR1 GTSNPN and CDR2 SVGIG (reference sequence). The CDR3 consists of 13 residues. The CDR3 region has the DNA TGTGCCTGGAGTGTCCGGGACGCAGAGACCCAGTACTTC. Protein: CAWSVRDAETQYF.

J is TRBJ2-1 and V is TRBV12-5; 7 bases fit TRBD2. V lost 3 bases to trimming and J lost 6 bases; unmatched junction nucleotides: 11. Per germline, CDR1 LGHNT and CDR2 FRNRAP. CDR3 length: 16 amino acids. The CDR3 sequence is CASGLKVSSGGNEQFF. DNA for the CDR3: TGTGCTAGTGGTTTAAAAGTTTCTAGCGGTGGCAATGAGCAGTTCTTC.

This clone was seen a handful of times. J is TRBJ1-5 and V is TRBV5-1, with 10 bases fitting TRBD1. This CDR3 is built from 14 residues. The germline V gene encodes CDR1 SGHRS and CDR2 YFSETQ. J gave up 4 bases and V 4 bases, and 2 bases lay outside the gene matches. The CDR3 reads CASSPGQGNQPQHF. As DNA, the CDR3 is TGCGCCAGCAGCCCGGGACAGGGGAATCAGCCCCAGCATTTT.

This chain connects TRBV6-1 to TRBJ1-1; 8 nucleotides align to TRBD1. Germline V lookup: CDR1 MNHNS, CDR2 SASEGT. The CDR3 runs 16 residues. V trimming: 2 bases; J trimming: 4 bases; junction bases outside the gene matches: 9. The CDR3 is CASSERRGRGPTEAFF. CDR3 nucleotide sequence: TGTGCCAGCAGTGAAAGACGGGGCAGGGGGCCCACTGAAGCTTTCTTT.

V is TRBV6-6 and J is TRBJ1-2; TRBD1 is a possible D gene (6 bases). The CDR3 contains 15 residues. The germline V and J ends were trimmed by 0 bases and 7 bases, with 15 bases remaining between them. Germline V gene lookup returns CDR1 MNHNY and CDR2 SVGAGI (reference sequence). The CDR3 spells CASSYSHRDEGGYTF. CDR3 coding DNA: TGTGCCAGCAGTTACTCGCACAGGGATGAGGGTGGCTACACCTTC.

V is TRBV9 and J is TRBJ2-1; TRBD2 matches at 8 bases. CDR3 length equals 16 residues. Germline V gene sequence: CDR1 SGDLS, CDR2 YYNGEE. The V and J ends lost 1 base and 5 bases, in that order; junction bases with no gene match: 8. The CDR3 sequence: CASSVSQLAVNNEQFF. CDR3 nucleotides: TGTGCCAGCAGCGTAAGTCAACTAGCGGTTAACAATGAGCAGTTCTTC.

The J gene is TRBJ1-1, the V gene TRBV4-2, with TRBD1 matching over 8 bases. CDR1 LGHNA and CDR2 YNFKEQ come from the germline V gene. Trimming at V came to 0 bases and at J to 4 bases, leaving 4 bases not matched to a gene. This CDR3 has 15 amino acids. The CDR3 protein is CASSQDPGGITEAFF. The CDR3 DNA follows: TGTGCCAGCAGCCAAGATCCAGGGGGCATCACTGAAGCTTTCTTT.

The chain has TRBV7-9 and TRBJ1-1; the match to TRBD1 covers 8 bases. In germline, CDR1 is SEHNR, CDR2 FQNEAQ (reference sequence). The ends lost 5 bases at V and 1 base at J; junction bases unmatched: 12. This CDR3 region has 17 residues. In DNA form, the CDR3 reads TGTGCCAGCAGCAAAATTAACAGGGGGATAAGGAACACTGAAGCTTTCTTT. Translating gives CASSKINRGIRNTEAFF.

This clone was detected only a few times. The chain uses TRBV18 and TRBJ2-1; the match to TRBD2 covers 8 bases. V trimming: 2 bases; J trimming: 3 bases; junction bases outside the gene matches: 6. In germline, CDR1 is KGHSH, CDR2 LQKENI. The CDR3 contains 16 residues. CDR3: CASSPIALAGYNEQFF. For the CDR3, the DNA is TGTGCCAGCTCACCAATCGCCCTAGCGGGCTACAATGAGCAGTTCTTC.

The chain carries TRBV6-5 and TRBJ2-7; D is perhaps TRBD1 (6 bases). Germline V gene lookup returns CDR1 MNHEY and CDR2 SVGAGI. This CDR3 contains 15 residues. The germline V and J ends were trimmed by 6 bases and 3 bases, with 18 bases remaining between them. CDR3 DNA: TGTGCCAGCAGCCCAACGGCGACAGGATTCTACGAGCAGTACTTC. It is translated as CASSPTATGFYEQYF.

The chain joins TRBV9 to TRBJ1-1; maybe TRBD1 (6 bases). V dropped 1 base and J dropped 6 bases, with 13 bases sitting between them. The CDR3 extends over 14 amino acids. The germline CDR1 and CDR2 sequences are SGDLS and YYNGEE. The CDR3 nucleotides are TGTGCCAGCAGCGTAAGCAGGGGAGGTTCTGAAGCTTTCTTT. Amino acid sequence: CASSVSRGGSEAFF.

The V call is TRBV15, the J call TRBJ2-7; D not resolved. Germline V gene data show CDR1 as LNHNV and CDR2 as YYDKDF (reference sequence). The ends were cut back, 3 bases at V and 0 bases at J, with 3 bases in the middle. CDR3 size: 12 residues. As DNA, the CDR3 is TGTGCCACCAGCAGTATCTCCTACGAGCAGTACTTC. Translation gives CATSSISYEQYF.

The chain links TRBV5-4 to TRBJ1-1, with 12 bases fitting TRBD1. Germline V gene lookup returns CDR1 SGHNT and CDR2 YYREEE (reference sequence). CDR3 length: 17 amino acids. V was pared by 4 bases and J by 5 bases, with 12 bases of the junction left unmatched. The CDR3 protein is CASSPGVGQGARTEAFF. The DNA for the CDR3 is TGTGCCAGCAGCCCGGGGGTGGGACAGGGGGCGCGGACTGAAGCTTTCTTT.

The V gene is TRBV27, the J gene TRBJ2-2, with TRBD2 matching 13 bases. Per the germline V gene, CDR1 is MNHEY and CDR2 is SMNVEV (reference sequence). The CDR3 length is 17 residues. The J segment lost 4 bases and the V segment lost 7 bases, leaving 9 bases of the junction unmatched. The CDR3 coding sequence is TGTGCCAGCATGTGGACTAGCGGGAGTTCAGTCACCGGGGAGCTGTTTTTT. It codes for CASMWTSGSSVTGELFF.

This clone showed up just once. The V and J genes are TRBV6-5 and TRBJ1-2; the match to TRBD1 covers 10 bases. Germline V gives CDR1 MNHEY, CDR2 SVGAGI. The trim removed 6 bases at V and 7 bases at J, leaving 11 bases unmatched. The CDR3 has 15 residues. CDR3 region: CASRTTDRGQSGYTF. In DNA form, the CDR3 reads TGTGCCAGCAGGACCACCGACAGGGGGCAAAGTGGCTACACCTTC.

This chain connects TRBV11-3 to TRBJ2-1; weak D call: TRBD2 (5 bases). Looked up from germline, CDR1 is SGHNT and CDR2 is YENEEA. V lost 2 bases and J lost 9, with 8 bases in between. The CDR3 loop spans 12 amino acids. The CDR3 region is CASSLNRGEQFF. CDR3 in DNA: TGTGCCAGCAGCTTAAACCGGGGTGAGCAGTTCTTC. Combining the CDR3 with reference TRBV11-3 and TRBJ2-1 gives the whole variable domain EAGVVQSPRYKIIEKKQPVAFWCNPISGHNTLYWYLQNLGQGPELLIRYENEEAVDDSQLPKDRFSAERLKGVDSTLKIQPAELGDSAVYLCASSLNRGEQFFGPGTRLTVL.

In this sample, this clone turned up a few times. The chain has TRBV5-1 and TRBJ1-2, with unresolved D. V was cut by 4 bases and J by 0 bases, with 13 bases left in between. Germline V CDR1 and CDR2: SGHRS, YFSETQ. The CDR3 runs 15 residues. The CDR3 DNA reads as TGCGCCAGCAGCGCCTCAGGTCAGGCTAACTATGGCTACACCTTC. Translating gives CASSASGQANYGYTF.

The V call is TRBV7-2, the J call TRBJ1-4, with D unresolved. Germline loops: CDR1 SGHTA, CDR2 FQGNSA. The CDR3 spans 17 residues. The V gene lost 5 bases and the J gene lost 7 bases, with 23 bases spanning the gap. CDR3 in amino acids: CASSPGGGPGVGEKLFF. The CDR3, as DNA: TGTGCCAGCAGCCCAGGAGGTGGGCCCGGGGTTGGTGAAAAACTGTTTTTT. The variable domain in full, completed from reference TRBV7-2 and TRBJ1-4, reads GAGVSQSPSNKVTEKGKDVELRCDPISGHTALYWYRQSLGQGLEFLIYFQGNSAPDKSGLPSDRFSAERTGGSVSTLTIQRTQQEDSAVYLCASSPGGGPGVGEKLFFGSGTQLSVL.

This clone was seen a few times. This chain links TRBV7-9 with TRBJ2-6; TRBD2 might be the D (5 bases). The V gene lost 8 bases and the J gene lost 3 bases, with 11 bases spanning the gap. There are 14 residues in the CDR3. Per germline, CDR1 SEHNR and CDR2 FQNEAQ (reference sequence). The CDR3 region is CASWRMDGANVLTF. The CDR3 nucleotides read TGTGCCAGCTGGAGGATGGATGGGGCCAACGTCCTGACTTTC. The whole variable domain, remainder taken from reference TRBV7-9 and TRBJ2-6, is DTGVSQNPRHKITKRGQNVTFRCDPISEHNRLYWYRQTLGQGPEFLTYFQNEAQLEKSRLLSDRFSAERPKGSFSTLEIQRTEQGDSAMYLCASWRMDGANVLTFGAGSRLTVL.

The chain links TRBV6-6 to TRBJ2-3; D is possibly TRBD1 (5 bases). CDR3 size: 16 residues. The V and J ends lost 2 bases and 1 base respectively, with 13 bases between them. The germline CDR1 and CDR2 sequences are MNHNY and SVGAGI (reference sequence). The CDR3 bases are TGTGCCAGCAGTTACCTGGGCAGGGTGGGCACAGATACGCAGTATTTT. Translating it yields CASSYLGRVGTDTQYF.

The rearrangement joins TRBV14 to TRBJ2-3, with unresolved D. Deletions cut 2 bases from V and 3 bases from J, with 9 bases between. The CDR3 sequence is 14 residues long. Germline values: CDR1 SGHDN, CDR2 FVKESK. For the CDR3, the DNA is TGTGCCAGCAGCCAACTCTGGGAAACAGATACGCAGTATTTT. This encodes CASSQLWETDTQYF.

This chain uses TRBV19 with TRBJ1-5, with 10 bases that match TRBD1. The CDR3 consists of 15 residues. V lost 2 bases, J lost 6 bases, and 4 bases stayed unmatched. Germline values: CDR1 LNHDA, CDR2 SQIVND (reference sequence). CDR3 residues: CASSIRGQGGQPQHF. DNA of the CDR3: TGTGCCAGTAGTATAAGAGGACAGGGGGGTCAGCCCCAGCATTTT.

DNA for the CDR3: TGTGCCAGCAGCTTAGCGGGGAGGGAACGGGGCTACACCTTC. Translated: CASSLAGRERGYTF. The chain couples TRBV7-2 to TRBJ1-2, with no clear D. Germline assignment: CDR1 SGHTA and CDR2 FQGNSA. CDR3 length equals 14 residues. The germline V and J ends were trimmed by 0 bases and 8 bases, with 13 bases remaining between them.

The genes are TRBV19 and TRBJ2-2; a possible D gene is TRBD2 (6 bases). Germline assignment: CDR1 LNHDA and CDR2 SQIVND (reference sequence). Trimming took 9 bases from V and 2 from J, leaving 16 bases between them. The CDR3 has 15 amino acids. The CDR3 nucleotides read TGTGCCAGCCGGGAGCGGCTAGCCAACACCGGGGAGCTGTTTTTT. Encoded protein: CASRERLANTGELFF.